Below are 12 T cell receptor beta chains sequenced from a single sample in a study of cytomegalovirus exposure and HLA in healthy donors. The PCR ran on 60 Vbeta and 13 Jbeta primers. The data were produced by immunoSEQ multiplex PCR, yet TCRdb's version contains in-frame clones alone and is incomplete. The sample holds about 67,000 clones, more than 80% seen once. The sample consisted of PBMCs. These receptors originate from a woman under 40 in good health and CMV-seropositive.

The V gene is TRBV5-1, the J gene TRBJ2-7; a possible D gene is TRBD2 (6 bases). V gave up 0 bases and J gave up 0 bases, with 13 bases separating them. Germline values: CDR1 SGHRS, CDR2 YFSETQ. The CDR3 is made up of 16 amino acids. Here the CDR3 reads CASSLGLALSSYEQYF. The DNA for the CDR3 is TGCGCCAGCAGCTTGGGGCTAGCGCTAAGCTCCTACGAGCAGTACTTC.

The chain joins TRBV5-4 to TRBJ1-1; D may be TRBD1 (5 bases). Trimming removed 4 bases at V and 3 bases at J, with 13 bases between. The germline gives CDR1 SGHNT, CDR2 YYREEE (reference sequence). CDR3 length: 14 residues. CDR3 residues: CASSLRVGDTEAFF. In nucleotides, the CDR3 is TGTGCCAGCAGCCTTCGGGTAGGGGACACTGAAGCTTTCTTT. The whole variable domain, filled in from reference TRBV5-4 and TRBJ1-1, reads ETGVTQSPTHLIKTRGQQVTLRCSSQSGHNTVSWYQQALGQGPQFIFQYYREEENGRGNFPPRFSGLQFPNYSSELNVNALELDDSALYLCASSLRVGDTEAFFGQGTRLTVV.

This rearrangement joins TRBV7-9 to TRBJ1-2; D is undetermined. From germline, CDR1 is SEHNR and CDR2 FQNEAQ (reference sequence). The CDR3 is 14 amino acids. V lost 5 bases and J lost 7, with 17 bases in between. Written as DNA, the CDR3 is TGTGCCAGCAGCCCCGACCAGGAGACTACTGGCTACACCTTC. The encoded protein is CASSPDQETTGYTF.

This rearrangement joins TRBV30 to TRBJ2-1; TRBD2 matches 10 bases. V lost 0 bases to trimming and J lost 5 bases; unmatched junction nucleotides: 4. This CDR3 has 15 residues. Germline V CDR1 and CDR2: GTSNPN, SVGIG (reference sequence). CDR3 coding DNA: TGTGCCTGGAGTGTACGACTAGCGGGCGACAATGAGCAGTTCTTC. Encoded protein: CAWSVRLAGDNEQFF.

This sequence joins TRBV27 and TRBJ2-7; maybe TRBD2 (6 bases). The V end lost 5 bases, the J end lost 3 bases, and 17 bases lay between the germline ends. The CDR3 contains 15 residues. Germline CDR1 reads MNHEY; CDR2 reads SMNVEV (reference sequence). This chain's CDR3 is CASSHRVGRSYEQYF. CDR3 in DNA: TGTGCCAGCAGTCACCGTGTAGGGAGGAGCTACGAGCAGTACTTC.

This rearrangement joins TRBV28 to TRBJ2-3, with TRBD2 as a possible D gene (5 bases). The germline CDR1 and CDR2 sequences are MDHEN and SYDVKM. Trimming left V 2 bases short and J 8 bases short, with 14 bases between. CDR3 length equals 14 residues. CDR3 DNA: TGTGCCAGCAGTTTACCGGAGGACTGGGGTACGCAGTATTTT. It translates to CASSLPEDWGTQYF.

The rearrangement links TRBV7-2 to TRBJ2-7, with 9 bases fitting TRBD1. Per germline, CDR1 SGHTA and CDR2 FQGNSA. This CDR3 has 14 residues. With V trimmed by 3 bases and J by 3 bases, 3 bases remained unmatched. In nucleotides, the CDR3 is TGTGCCAGCAGCTTTCGACAGGGGGGCTACGAGCAGTACTTC. Protein sequence: CASSFRQGGYEQYF.

CDR3 sequence reads: CASRRDLNTEAFF. CDR3 nucleotide sequence: TGTGCCAGCAGACGGGACTTAAACACTGAAGCTTTCTTT. This sequence joins TRBV28 and TRBJ1-1, with D possibly being TRBD1 (5 bases). Trimming removed 6 bases from V and 2 bases from J, with 10 bases in between. The CDR3 runs to 13 residues. CDR1 and CDR2 from the germline V gene are MDHEN and SYDVKM.

The gene calls are TRBV7-3 and TRBJ2-1; D unclear. CDR1 and CDR2 from the germline V gene are SGHTA and FQGTGA. Deletions cut 5 bases from V and 9 bases from J, with 17 bases between. The length of the CDR3 is 14 residues. The CDR3 spells CASSPERTSSEQFF. CDR3 DNA sequence: TGTGCCAGCAGCCCAGAAAGAACGTCTAGTGAGCAGTTCTTC.

The chain uses TRBV20-1 and TRBJ2-5, with D uncertain. V shed 3 bases and J shed 5 bases, with 4 bases lying between them. Germline V gives CDR1 DFQATT, CDR2 SNEGSKA (reference sequence). The CDR3 is made up of 10 amino acids. In DNA, the CDR3 is TGCAGTGCTAGGGAGGAGACCCAGTACTTC. Its translation: CSAREETQYF.

This clone was counted a few times. The rearrangement joins TRBV4-2 to TRBJ1-5; 7 bases map to TRBD1. Germline CDR1 and CDR2: LGHNA and YNFKEQ. The ends lost 4 bases at V and 3 bases at J; junction bases unmatched: 6. CDR3 length: 15 residues. The CDR3 DNA follows: TGTGCCAGCAGCCTCGATGGGACAGCCAATCAGCCCCAGCATTTT. Translating it yields CASSLDGTANQPQHF.

The chain links TRBV6-6 to TRBJ1-2, with D possibly TRBD1 on 5 matching bases. Germline values: CDR1 MNHNY, CDR2 SVGAGI (reference sequence). V lost 4 bases, J lost 6 bases, and 12 bases lay in between. The CDR3 has 13 amino acids. The CDR3 bases are TGTGCCAGCAGTTTAGACAGCTTTAATGGCTACACCTTC. Translation: CASSLDSFNGYTF.